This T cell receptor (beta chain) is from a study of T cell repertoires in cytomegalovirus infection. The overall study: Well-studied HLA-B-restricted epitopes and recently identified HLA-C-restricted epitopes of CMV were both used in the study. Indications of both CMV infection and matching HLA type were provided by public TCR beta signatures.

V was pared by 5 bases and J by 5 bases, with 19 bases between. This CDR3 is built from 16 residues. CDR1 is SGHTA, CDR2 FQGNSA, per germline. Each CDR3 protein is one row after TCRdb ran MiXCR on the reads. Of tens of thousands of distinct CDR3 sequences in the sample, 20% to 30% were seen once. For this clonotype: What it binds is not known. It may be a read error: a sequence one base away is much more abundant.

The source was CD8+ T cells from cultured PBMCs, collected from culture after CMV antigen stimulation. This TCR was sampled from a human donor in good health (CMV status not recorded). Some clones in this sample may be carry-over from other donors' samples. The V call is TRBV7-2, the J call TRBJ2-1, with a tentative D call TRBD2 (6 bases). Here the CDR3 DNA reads TGTGCCAGCAGCATACGTCTTCAGGGACTCCACAATGAGCAGTTCTTC. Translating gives CASSIRLQGLHNEQFF.